The 22 T cell receptor beta chains reported below all come from one sample, sequenced in a study of breast tumors, draining lymph nodes, adjacent tissues. TCRdb independently ran MiXCR on the multiplex PCR reads; one entry per CDR3 protein. The data show about 180,000 distinct CDR3 sequences, 33% seen once. Axillary draining lymph nodes of breast cancer patients supplied the node samples. Sequencing input: axillary lymph node tissue. The receptors derive from a female donor with breast cancer. Some clones in this sample may be carry-over from other donors' samples.

This clonotype was detected many times. The chain couples TRBV3-1 to TRBJ2-3; tentatively, D is TRBD2 (7 bases). Trimming removed 1 base at V and 5 bases at J, with 13 bases between. The germline gives CDR1 LGHDT, CDR2 YNNKEL (reference sequence). This CDR3 is built from 15 residues. CDR3 sequence reads: CASSQGRGRLDTQYF. CDR3 bases: TGTGCCAGCAGCCAAGGGCGGGGGCGGTTAGATACGCAGTATTTT.

Details on this clonotype: A much larger clonotype is one base distant, so this may be a read error. The V gene is TRBV7-2, the J gene TRBJ2-5, with D tentatively TRBD2 (6 bases). This CDR3 has 15 residues. Looked up from germline, CDR1 is SGHTA and CDR2 is FQGNSA. The CDR3 DNA reads as TGTGCCAGCAGCTTAGGTGGGAGGAGCCAAGAGACCCAGTGCTTC. It specifies CASSLGGRSQETQCF.

At least ten counts were recorded for this clonotype. This chain uses TRBV10-2 with TRBJ2-7, with 11 positions matching TRBD2. The CDR3 extends over 14 amino acids. The germline gives CDR1 WSHSY, CDR2 SAAADI. The junction had 3 bases not matched to a gene; V was cut back by 6 bases and J by 2 bases. The CDR3 sequence: CASRLAGDPYEQYF. The CDR3, as DNA: TGCGCCAGCAGACTAGCGGGGGACCCCTACGAGCAGTACTTC.

At least ten counts were recorded for this clonotype. The genes are TRBV20-1 and TRBJ2-5; 7 bases are shared with TRBD2. Germline CDR1 and CDR2: DFQATT and SNEGSKA (reference sequence). This CDR3 is 14 amino acids long. The J segment lost 5 bases and the V segment lost 3 bases, leaving 9 bases of the junction unmatched. The CDR3 here is CSASAGLPGETQYF. CDR3 DNA sequence: TGCAGTGCTAGCGCGGGACTACCTGGGGAGACCCAGTACTTC.

At least ten counts were recorded for this clonotype. The germline gene is not matched at one end of the junction; a read error may be the cause. V usage is TRBV7-8 and J usage is TRBJ1-2; 7 bases match TRBD1. The CDR3 runs 15 residues. Per the germline V gene, CDR1 is SGHVS and CDR2 is FQNEAQ. The CDR3: CASSVLVGGTYGYPF. The CDR3 DNA reads as TGTGCCAGCAGCGTACTCGTAGGGGGCACCTATGGCTACCCCTTC.

The table lists this clonotype with many counts. In DNA, the CDR3 is TGTGCCAGCAGCTTGCGGGGGGGGACGGCCCAGAATGAGCAGTTCTTC. Translating it yields CASSLRGGTAQNEQFF. The chain joins TRBV7-2 to TRBJ2-1, with 9 bases that match TRBD2. V was pared by 3 bases and J by 7 bases, with 10 bases of the junction left unmatched. The germline V gene encodes CDR1 SGHTA and CDR2 FQGNSA. CDR3 length: 16 amino acids.

On this clonotype itself: A much more abundant neighbour one base away suggests this may be a read error. The rearrangement uses TRBV6-2 or TRBV6-3 and TRBJ1-2; D unresolved. The CDR3 is made up of 13 amino acids. Germline-derived CDR1 and CDR2 are MNHEY and SVGEGT. The CDR3 DNA is TGTGCCGGCAGTTACTCTATCGGCGATGGCTACACCTTC. Amino acids: CAGSYSIGDGYTF.

The rearrangement links TRBV10-3 to TRBJ2-1, with D perhaps matching TRBD1 (7 bases). This CDR3 has 14 amino acids. V shed 5 bases and J shed 5 bases, with 13 bases lying between them. CDR1 and CDR2 from the germline V gene are ENHRY and SYGVKD. Here the CDR3 DNA reads TGTGCCATCAGTACGACAGGGAGGCACAATGAGCAGTTCTTC. Its translation is CAISTTGRHNEQFF.

The table lists this clonotype with many counts. The chain employs TRBV28 and TRBJ2-5; D gene unclear. Germline V gene sequence: CDR1 MDHEN, CDR2 SYDVKM. V lost 4 bases and J 1 base, leaving 7 bases between the germline ends. CDR3 size: 13 residues. The DNA of the CDR3 is TGTGCCAGCAGTTCCCCACCCCAAGAGACCCAGTACTTC. Translating it yields CASSSPPQETQYF.

This rearrangement joins TRBV6-1 to TRBJ2-7; 12 bases are a match to TRBD1. J was trimmed by 5 bases and V by 6 bases; bases with no gene match: 8. The V gene's germline CDR1 is MNHNS and CDR2 SASEGT. CDR3 length: 15 residues. Here the CDR3 DNA reads TGTGCCAGCAGGCACGTCGGGACAGGGGGCAACGAGCAGTACTTC. As protein: CASRHVGTGGNEQYF.

Regarding this clonotype: Given the absence of the conserved phenylalanine or tryptophan at the CDR3 end, a read error is likely. The limits of the CDR3 on the DNA are not certain, so only TCRdb's listed CDR3 is given. V is TRBV7-3 and J is TRBJ2-3; TRBD2 reflects the table's D call only, with no check against the DNA. In germline, CDR1 is SGHTA, CDR2 FQGTGA. Both ends counted, the CDR3 spans 18 residues. CDR3 sequence reads: CASSLIGTSGGSTDTQCV.

This clonotype has ten or more counts. This chain uses TRBV19 with TRBJ2-3; 8 bases fit TRBD1. This CDR3 contains 15 residues. Losses at the gene ends were 10 bases for V and 2 bases for J; bases not matched to a gene: 11. The V gene's germline CDR1 is LNHDA and CDR2 SQIVND (reference sequence). The CDR3 sequence is CATNIGQGLTDTQYF. The CDR3 DNA reads as TGTGCCACCAACATTGGACAGGGCCTCACAGATACGCAGTATTTT.

The J gene is TRBJ2-7, the V gene TRBV11-3; 11 nucleotides match TRBD1. The V gene end was trimmed by 7 bases and the J gene end by 4 bases; junction bases not matched to a gene: 12. This CDR3 contains 16 residues. Germline assignment: CDR1 SGHNT and CDR2 YENEEA. CDR3 nucleotide sequence: TGTGCCAGCATCGTGGGGGCCGGGACAGGGGGATACGAGCAGTACTTC. It codes for CASIVGAGTGGYEQYF. Full variable domain (rest looked up from reference TRBV11-3 and TRBJ2-7): EAGVVQSPRYKIIEKKQPVAFWCNPISGHNTLYWYLQNLGQGPELLIRYENEEAVDDSQLPKDRFSAERLKGVDSTLKIQPAELGDSAVYLCASIVGAGTGGYEQYFGPGTRLTVT.

This clonotype was counted at least ten times. V and J are TRBV27 and TRBJ1-2, with 7 nucleotides matching TRBD1. The CDR3 covers 14 residues. V gave up 5 bases and J gave up 6 bases; unmatched junction bases: 9. CDR1 is MNHEY, CDR2 SMNVEV, per germline (reference sequence). CDR3 residues: CASSAIQGTNGYTF. In DNA, the CDR3 is TGTGCCAGCAGTGCGATACAGGGGACTAATGGCTACACCTTC.

A note on this clonotype: A much larger clonotype is one base distant, so this may be a read error. A read error is likely, as this CDR3 ends without the conserved phenylalanine or tryptophan. The CDR3 DNA follows: TGTGCCAGCAGACTGGTCGTTGGTGGCTACACCCTC. This sequence encodes CASRLVVGGYTL. This rearrangement joins TRBV5-6 to TRBJ1-2; no clear D gene. This CDR3 is built from 12 residues. Trimming stripped 5 bases from V and 7 bases from J, with 12 bases between. CDR1 is SGHDT and CDR2 is YYEEEE in the germline V gene.

This clonotype was recorded many times. The V and J genes are TRBV4-3 and TRBJ2-7; possible D gene TRBD2, 6 bases. This CDR3 spans 15 amino acids. The V end was cut by 0 bases, the J end by 0 bases, with 9 bases between. Looked up from germline, CDR1 is LGHNA and CDR2 is YSLEER. The CDR3, as DNA: TGCGCCAGCAGCCAAGATCTGGGGGGCTCCTACGAGCAGTACTTC. It translates to CASSQDLGGSYEQYF.

In this sample, this clonotype turned up many times. The chain combines TRBV7-2 with TRBJ2-7; D is perhaps TRBD2 (5 bases). The germline CDR1 and CDR2 sequences are SGHTA and FQGNSA. V dropped 5 bases and J dropped 7 bases, with 9 bases sitting between them. CDR3 size: 11 residues. CDR3 sequence: CASSLGVEQYF. In DNA, the CDR3 is TGTGCCAGCAGCCTCGGGGTGGAGCAGTACTTC.

At least ten counts were recorded for this clonotype. The rearrangement uses TRBV7-9 and TRBJ2-2; 7 bases match TRBD2. V lost 5 bases to trimming and J lost 2 bases; unmatched junction nucleotides: 5. Per the germline V gene, CDR1 is SEHNR and CDR2 is FQNEAQ (reference sequence). CDR3 length: 15 residues. The CDR3 sequence: CASSRSGANTGELFF. The DNA of the CDR3 is TGTGCCAGCAGCCGGAGCGGGGCAAACACCGGGGAGCTGTTTTTT.

Of note for this clonotype: This may be a read error: a much more frequent sequence differs by one nucleotide. This chain joins TRBV10-2 and TRBJ2-2; no firm D call. Looked up from germline, CDR1 is WSHSY and CDR2 is SAAADI. CDR3 size: 14 residues. The DNA for the CDR3 is TGCGCCAGCAGTGAGTACGACGCCCGTACTGAAGCTCTCTTT. It encodes CASSEYDARTEALF.

This clonotype was observed at least ten times. The chain recombines TRBV4-1 with TRBJ2-1; 7 bases agree with TRBD2. Germline CDR1 is MGHRA and CDR2 is YSYEKL. J lost 0 bases, V lost 4 bases, and 6 bases had no gene match. The CDR3 totals 16 residues. The DNA for the CDR3 is TGCGCCAGCAGCCCAGCGGGGCAAAGCTCCTACAATGAGCAGTTCTTC. Translated, it gives CASSPAGQSSYNEQFF.

In its sample, this clonotype was seen many times. This chain connects TRBV4-3 to TRBJ2-3, with 12 nucleotides matching TRBD2. CDR3 size: 16 residues. Germline V gene sequence: CDR1 LGHNA, CDR2 YSLEER. V lost 3 bases, J lost 5 bases, and 6 bases stayed unmatched. The chain's CDR3 is CASSQQLLAGGDTQYF. Here the CDR3 DNA reads TGCGCCAGCAGCCAGCAACTACTAGCGGGAGGAGATACGCAGTATTTT.

This clonotype was counted at least ten times. The rearrangement joins TRBV19 to TRBJ2-1, with TRBD2 as a possible D gene (6 bases). Trimming left V 1 base short and J 9 bases short, with 22 bases between. This CDR3 region has 17 residues. Germline V lookup: CDR1 LNHDA, CDR2 SQIVND (reference sequence). The CDR3 coding sequence is TGTGCCAGTAGTATAGGGGTGGGGCGGGACGGCACGGCTGAGCAGTTCTTC. Protein product: CASSIGVGRDGTAEQFF.